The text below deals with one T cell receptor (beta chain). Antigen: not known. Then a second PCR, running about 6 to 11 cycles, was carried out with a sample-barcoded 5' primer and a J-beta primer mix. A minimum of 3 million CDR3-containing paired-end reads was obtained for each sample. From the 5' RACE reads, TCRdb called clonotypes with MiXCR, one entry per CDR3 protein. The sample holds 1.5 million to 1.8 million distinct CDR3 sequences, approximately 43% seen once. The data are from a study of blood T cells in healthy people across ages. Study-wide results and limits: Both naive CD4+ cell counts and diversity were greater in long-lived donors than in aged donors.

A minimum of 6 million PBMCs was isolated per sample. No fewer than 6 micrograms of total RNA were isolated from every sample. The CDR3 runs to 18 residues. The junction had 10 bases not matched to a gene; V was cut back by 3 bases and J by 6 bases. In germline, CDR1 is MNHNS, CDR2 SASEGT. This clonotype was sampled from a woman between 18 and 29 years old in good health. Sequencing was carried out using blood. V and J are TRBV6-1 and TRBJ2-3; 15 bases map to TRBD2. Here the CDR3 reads CASSERTSGRADRDTQYF. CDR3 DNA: TGTGCCAGCAGTGAGAGGACTAGCGGGAGGGCCGATCGGGATACGCAGTATTTT.